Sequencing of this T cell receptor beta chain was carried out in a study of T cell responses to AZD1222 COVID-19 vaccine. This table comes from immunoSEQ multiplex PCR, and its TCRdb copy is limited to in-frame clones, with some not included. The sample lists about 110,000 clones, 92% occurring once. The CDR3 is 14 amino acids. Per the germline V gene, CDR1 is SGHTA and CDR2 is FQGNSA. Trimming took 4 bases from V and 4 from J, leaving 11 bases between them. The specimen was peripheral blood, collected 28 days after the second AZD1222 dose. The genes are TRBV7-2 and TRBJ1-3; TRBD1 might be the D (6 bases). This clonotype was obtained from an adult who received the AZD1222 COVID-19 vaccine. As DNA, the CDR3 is TGTGCCAGCAGCTACTACAGGGAAGGAAACACCATATATTTT. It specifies CASSYYREGNTIYF. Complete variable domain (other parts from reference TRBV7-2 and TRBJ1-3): GAGVSQSPSNKVTEKGKDVELRCDPISGHTALYWYRQSLGQGLEFLIYFQGNSAPDKSGLPSDRFSAERTGGSVSTLTIQRTQQEDSAVYLCASSYYREGNTIYFGEGSWLTVV.